The T cell receptor (beta chain) under discussion was sequenced for a study of circulating tumor DNA in untreated peripheral T-cell lymphoma. Tumor tissue was collected at baseline, before treatment began. Produced via immunoSEQ multiplex PCR; TCRdb's table is partial and in-frame only. This table has some 7,200 clones, 60% to 80% appearing once. V was pared by 1 base and J by 5 bases, with 15 bases between. Germline CDR1 and CDR2: SGHNT and YENEEA. The CDR3 totals 15 residues. Only one count was recorded for this clone. The material sequenced was tumor tissue. The sequence came from a human donor with peripheral T-cell lymphoma. The J gene is TRBJ2-7, the V gene TRBV11-3, with D perhaps matching TRBD2 (6 bases). DNA of the CDR3: TGTGCCAGCAGCTTAGGCGGCGGGAAGGTAGACGAGCAGTACTTC. It specifies CASSLGGGKVDEQYF.